These 6 T cell receptor beta chains were all obtained from the same sample, sequenced in a study of tumor-infiltrating lymphocytes in primary liver carcinoma. The study extracted blood RNA from unsorted whole blood and also extracted germline DNA. The authors made TCR beta cDNA from about 500 ng total RNA with a constant-region primer. Slightly modified ARM-PCR served as the procedure for the TCR beta libraries. These libraries came from three rounds of nested multiplex PCR. The first two PCR rounds used TRBV1-TRBV30 forward primers with a C-beta reverse primer, about 10 cycles each. TCRdb re-derived calls from the multiplex PCR reads in MiXCR, one entry per CDR3 protein. The sample has about 200,000 distinct CDR3 sequences, almost 65% seen once. The sequencing input was peripheral blood. Source of these receptors: a woman in her sixties or seventies with primary liver carcinoma and hepatitis B virus infection.

In regard to this clonotype: Being one base from a much bigger clone, this may be a read error. The genes are TRBV4-1 and TRBJ2-1, with TRBD2 as a possible D gene (6 bases). This CDR3 comprises 15 residues. Trimming pared 3 bases from V and 8 bases from J, leaving 17 bases between. Germline V lookup: CDR1 MGHRA, CDR2 YSYEKL. The CDR3 protein is CASSHPPGEVDEQFF. The CDR3 bases are TGCGCCAGCAGCCACCCTCCCGGGGAGGTCGATGAGCAGTTCTTC.

This chain uses TRBV21-1 with TRBJ1-3; the DNA was not compared with TRBD1, the D call given in the table. TRBV21-1 is a pseudogene. The CDR3 is 19 amino acids. CDR3 in amino acids: CASNSGTDLEVRVGNTIYF. CDR3 nucleotides: TGTGCCAGCAATTCAGGGACCGACTTAGAAGTACGGGTTGGAAACACCATATATTTT.

The sample holds many counts of this clonotype. This chain uses TRBV11-1 with TRBJ1-1, with 8 bases matching TRBD1. V trimming: 2 bases; J trimming: 1 base; junction bases outside the gene matches: 9. Germline assignment: CDR1 SGHAT and CDR2 FQDESV (reference sequence). The CDR3 spans 17 residues. The CDR3 nucleotides are TGTGCCAGCAGCTTAAAGAACAGGGGGACTTGGAACACTGAAGCTTTCTTT. Protein product: CASSLKNRGTWNTEAFF.

The chain uses TRBV11-2 and TRBJ2-5; D call uncertain. The germline V gene encodes CDR1 SGHAT and CDR2 FQNNGV. The CDR3 totals 12 residues. For the CDR3, the DNA is TGTACCGGCAGCTTAGCAGAAGAGACCCAGTACTTC. Protein product: CTGSLAEETQYF.

This clonotype occurred a few times. The chain recombines TRBV5-1 with TRBJ2-5; 11 nucleotides align to TRBD2. Trimming took 5 bases from V and 4 from J; bases not matched to a gene: 7. CDR1 is SGHRS and CDR2 is YFSETQ in the germline V gene. CDR3 length: 15 residues. Written as DNA, the CDR3 is TGCGCCAGCAGTTTAGCGGGAGGGCCGAGAGAGACCCAGTACTTC. Translated, it gives CASSLAGGPRETQYF.

The chain's CDR3 is CASSGLQGSGQFF. CDR3 sequence (DNA): TGTGCCAGCAGCGGCTTACAGGGGTCCGGGCAGTTCTTC. The chain combines TRBV7-9 with TRBJ2-1; 7 bases agree with TRBD1. The CDR3 has 13 residues. Trimming took 5 bases from V and 12 from J; bases not matched to a gene: 10. Per the germline V gene, CDR1 is SEHNR and CDR2 is FQNEAQ (reference sequence). Based on the CDR3 plus reference TRBV7-9 and TRBJ2-1, the full variable domain is DTGVSQNPRHKITKRGQNVTFRCDPISEHNRLYWYRQTLGQGPEFLTYFQNEAQLEKSRLLSDRFSAERPKGSFSTLEIQRTEQGDSAMYLCASSGLQGSGQFFGPGTRLTVL.